This entry is about one TCR beta chain. Its antigen is unknown. This specimen comes from a study of T cells after yellow fever vaccination. Points from the study as a whole: Abundant contaminating clonotypes from the bulk population could appear in FACS-sorted repertoires.

TCR cDNA, made by 5'RACE template switching, carried an added universal primer site and UMIs. TCRdb processed the 5' RACE reads anew with MiXCR; each CDR3 protein has one entry. The data contain hundreds of thousands of distinct CDR3 sequences, approximately 13% of them singletons. Trimming shortened V by 4 bases and J by 2 bases, and 16 bases separated the two germline ends. Germline CDR1 is SEHNR and CDR2 is FQNEAQ (reference sequence). The CDR3 sequence is 16 residues long. The rearrangement uses TRBV7-9 and TRBJ2-3, with D tentatively TRBD1 (5 bases). Source: PBMCs, taken on the day of the yellow fever booster vaccination. The sequence derives from a man aged 30-40 years who received the YFV17D yellow fever vaccine. The CDR3: CASSSPAGQVTDTQYF. In nucleotides, the CDR3 is TGTGCCAGCAGCTCACCCGCCGGACAAGTCACAGATACGCAGTATTTT.